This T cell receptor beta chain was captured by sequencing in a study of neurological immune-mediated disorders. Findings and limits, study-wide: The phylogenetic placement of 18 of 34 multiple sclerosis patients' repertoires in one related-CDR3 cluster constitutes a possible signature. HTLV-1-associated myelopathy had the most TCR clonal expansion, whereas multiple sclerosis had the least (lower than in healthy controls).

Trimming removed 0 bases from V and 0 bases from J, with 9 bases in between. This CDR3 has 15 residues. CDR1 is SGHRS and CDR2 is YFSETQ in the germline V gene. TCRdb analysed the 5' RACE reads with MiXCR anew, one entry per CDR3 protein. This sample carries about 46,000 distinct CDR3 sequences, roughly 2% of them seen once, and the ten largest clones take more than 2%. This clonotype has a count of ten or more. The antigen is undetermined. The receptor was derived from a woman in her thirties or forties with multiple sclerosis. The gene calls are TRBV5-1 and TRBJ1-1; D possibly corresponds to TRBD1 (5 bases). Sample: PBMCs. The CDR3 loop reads CASSLEGRLNTEAFF. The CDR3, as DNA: TGCGCCAGCAGCTTGGAGGGGAGATTGAACACTGAAGCTTTCTTT.